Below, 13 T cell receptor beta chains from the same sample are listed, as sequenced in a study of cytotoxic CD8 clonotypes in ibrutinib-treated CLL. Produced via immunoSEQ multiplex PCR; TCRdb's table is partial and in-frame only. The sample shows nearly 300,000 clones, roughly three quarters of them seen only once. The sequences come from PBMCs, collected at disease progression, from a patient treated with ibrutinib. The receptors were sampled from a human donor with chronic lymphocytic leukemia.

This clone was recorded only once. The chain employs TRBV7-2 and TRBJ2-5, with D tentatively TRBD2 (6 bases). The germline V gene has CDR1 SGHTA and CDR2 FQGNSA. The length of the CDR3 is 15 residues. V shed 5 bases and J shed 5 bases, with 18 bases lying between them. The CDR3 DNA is TGTGCCAGCAGCGCCCACCTGTTGGGGGGTGAGACCCAGTACTTC. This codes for CASSAHLLGGETQYF.

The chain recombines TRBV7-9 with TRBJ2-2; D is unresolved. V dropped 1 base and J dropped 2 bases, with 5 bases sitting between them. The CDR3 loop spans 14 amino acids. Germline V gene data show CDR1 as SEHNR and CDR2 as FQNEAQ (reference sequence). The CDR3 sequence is CASSLGENTGELFF. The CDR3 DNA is TGTGCCAGCAGCTTAGGGGAAAACACCGGGGAGCTGTTTTTT. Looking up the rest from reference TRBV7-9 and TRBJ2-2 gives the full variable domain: DTGVSQNPRHKITKRGQNVTFRCDPISEHNRLYWYRQTLGQGPEFLTYFQNEAQLEKSRLLSDRFSAERPKGSFSTLEIQRTEQGDSAMYLCASSLGENTGELFFGEGSRLTVL.

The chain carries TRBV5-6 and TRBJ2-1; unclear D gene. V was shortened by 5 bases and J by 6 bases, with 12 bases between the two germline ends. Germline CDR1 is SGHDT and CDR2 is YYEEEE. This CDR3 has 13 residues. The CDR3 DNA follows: TGTGCCAGCAGTTCCGGGCCGGTCAATGAGCAGTTCTTC. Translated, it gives CASSSGPVNEQFF.

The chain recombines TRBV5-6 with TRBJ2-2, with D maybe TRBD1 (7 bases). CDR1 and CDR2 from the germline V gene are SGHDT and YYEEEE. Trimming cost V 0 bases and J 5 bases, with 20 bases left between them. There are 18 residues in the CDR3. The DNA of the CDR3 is TGTGCCAGCAGCTTGGTGGCCAGGGGGGCTCAGGGAACCGGGGAGCTGTTTTTT. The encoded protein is CASSLVARGAQGTGELFF.

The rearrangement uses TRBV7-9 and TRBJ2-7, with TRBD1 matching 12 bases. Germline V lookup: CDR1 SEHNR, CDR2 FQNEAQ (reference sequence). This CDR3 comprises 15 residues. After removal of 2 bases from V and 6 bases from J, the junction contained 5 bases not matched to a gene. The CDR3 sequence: CASSLLGQGAREQYF. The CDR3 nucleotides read TGTGCCAGCAGCTTATTGGGACAGGGGGCACGCGAGCAGTACTTC.

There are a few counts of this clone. Here the CDR3 DNA reads TGTGCCAGCAGCTCTAATTTACAAGAGACCCAGTACTTC. Protein sequence: CASSSNLQETQYF. The rearrangement uses TRBV7-3 and TRBJ2-5; unclear D gene. The V gene's germline CDR1 is SGHTA and CDR2 FQGTGA. The CDR3 totals 13 residues. Between the trimmed V and J ends, which lost 4 bases and 2 bases, there was a span of 8 bases.

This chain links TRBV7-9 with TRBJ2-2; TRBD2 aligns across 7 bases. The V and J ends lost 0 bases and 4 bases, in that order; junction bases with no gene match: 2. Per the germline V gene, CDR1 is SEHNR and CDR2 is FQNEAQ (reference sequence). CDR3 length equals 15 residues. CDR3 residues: CASSLAWEGTGELFF. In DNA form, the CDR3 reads TGTGCCAGCAGCTTAGCCTGGGAGGGCACCGGGGAGCTGTTTTTT.

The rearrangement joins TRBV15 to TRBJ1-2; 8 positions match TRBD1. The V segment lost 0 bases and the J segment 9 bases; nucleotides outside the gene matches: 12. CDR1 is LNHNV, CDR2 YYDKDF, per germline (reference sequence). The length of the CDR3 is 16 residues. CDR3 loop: CATSRDIGQGDMRYTF. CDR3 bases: TGTGCCACCAGCAGAGATATTGGACAGGGCGACATGCGCTACACCTTC.

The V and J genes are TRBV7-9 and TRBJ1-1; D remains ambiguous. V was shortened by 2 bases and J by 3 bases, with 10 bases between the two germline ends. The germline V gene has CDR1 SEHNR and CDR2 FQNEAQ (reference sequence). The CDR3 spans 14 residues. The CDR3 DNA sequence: TGTGCCAGCAGCTTACGTCCGTCGGACACTGAAGCTTTCTTT. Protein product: CASSLRPSDTEAFF.

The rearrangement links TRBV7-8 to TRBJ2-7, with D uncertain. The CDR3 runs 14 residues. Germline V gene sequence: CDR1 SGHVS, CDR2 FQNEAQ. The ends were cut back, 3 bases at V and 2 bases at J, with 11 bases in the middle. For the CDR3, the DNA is TGTGCCAGCAGCTTCGGACCGAGAACCTACGAGCAGTACTTC. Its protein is CASSFGPRTYEQYF.

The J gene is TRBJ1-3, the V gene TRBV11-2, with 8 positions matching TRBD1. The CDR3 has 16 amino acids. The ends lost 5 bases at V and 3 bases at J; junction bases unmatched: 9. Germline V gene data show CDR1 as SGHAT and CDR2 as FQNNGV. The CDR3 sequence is CASSPGDRIRGNTIYF. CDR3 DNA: TGTGCCAGCAGCCCGGGGGACAGGATTCGTGGAAACACCATATATTTT.

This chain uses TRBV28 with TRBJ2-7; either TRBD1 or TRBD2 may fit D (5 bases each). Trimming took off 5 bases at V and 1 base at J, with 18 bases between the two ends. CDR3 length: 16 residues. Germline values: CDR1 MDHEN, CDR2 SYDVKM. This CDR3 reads CASSGSWFGASYEQYF. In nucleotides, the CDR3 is TGTGCCAGCAGTGGGTCTTGGTTCGGGGCATCCTACGAGCAGTACTTC.

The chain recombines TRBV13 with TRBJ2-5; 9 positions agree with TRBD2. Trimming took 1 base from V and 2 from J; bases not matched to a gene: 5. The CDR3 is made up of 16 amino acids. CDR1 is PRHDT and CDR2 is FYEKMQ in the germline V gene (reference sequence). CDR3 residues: CASSLALAGTQETQYF. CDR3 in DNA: TGTGCCAGCAGCTTAGCACTAGCGGGCACGCAAGAGACCCAGTACTTC.